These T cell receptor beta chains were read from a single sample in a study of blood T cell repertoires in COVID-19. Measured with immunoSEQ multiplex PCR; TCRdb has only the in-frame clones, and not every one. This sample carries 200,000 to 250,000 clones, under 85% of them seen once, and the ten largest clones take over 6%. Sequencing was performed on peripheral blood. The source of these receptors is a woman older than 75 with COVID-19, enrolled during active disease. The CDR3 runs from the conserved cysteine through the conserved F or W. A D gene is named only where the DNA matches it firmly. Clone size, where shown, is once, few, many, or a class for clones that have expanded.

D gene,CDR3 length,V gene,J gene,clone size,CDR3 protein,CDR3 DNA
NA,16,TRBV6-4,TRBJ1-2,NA,CASSDSKDSFVYGYTF,TGTGCCAGCAGTGACTCGAAGGACAGCTTCGTCTATGGCTACACCTTC
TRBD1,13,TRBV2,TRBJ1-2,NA,CASRPGQGYGYTF,TGTGCCAGCAGACCGGGACAGGGCTATGGCTACACCTTC
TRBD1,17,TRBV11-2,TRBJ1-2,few,CASSLNVWTGGGDGYTF,TGTGCCAGCAGCTTAAATGTGTGGACAGGGGGCGGAGATGGCTACACCTTC
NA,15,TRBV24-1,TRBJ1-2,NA,CATSEGDRLTTGYTF,TGTGCCACCAGTGAGGGTGACAGACTTACAACGGGCTACACCTTC
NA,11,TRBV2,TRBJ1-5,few,CATGEDQPQHF,TGTGCCACCGGGGAGGATCAGCCCCAGCATTTT
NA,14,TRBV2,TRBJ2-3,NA,CACPRASGTDTQYF,TGTGCCTGCCCTAGAGCCTCGGGCACAGATACGCAGTATTTT
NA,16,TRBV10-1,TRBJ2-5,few,CASSESGRGDEETQYF,TGCGCCAGCAGTGAGTCAGGGAGGGGGGATGAAGAGACCCAGTACTTC
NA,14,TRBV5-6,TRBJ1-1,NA,CASSSGRGNTEAFF,TGTGCCAGCAGCTCAGGGAGGGGGAACACTGAAGCTTTCTTT
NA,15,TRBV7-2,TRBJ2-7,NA,CASSTRDLSSYEQYF,TGTGCCAGCTCCACACGGGACTTAAGCTCCTACGAGCAGTACTTC
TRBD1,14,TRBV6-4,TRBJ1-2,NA,CASSPLAGQGWYTF,TGTGCCAGCAGTCCACTAGCGGGACAGGGTTGGTACACCTTC
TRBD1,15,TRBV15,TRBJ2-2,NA,CATSRDLRGKGELFF,TGTGCCACCAGCAGAGATCTCAGGGGGAAGGGGGAGCTGTTTTTT
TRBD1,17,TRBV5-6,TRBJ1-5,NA,CASSVGTGGTSNQPQHF,TGTGCCAGCAGCGTCGGGACAGGAGGAACCTCCAATCAGCCCCAGCATTTT
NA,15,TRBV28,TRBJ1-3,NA,CASSFRGRGGNTIYF,TGTGCCAGCAGCTTCCGAGGGCGCGGCGGAAACACCATATATTTT
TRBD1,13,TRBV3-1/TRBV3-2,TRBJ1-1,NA,CASSHAPGTEAFF,TGTGCCAGCAGCCACGCCCCCGGGACAGAGGCTTTCTTT
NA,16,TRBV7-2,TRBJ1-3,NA,CASSFTGIGSGNTIYF,TGTGCCAGCAGCTTTACAGGGATCGGATCTGGAAACACCATATATTTT
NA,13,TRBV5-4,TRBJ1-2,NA,CASGGSLGYGYTF,TGTGCCAGCGGGGGGTCCTTGGGCTATGGCTACACCTTC
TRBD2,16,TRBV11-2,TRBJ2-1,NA,CASSSLAGVSYNEQFF,TGTGCCAGCAGCTCGCTAGCGGGAGTATCCTACAATGAGCAGTTCTTC
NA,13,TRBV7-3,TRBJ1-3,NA,CASSLESGNTIYF,TGTGCCAGCAGCTTAGAGTCTGGAAACACCATATATTTT
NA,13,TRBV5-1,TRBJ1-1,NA,CASSLLENTEAFF,TGCGCCAGCAGCTTACTTGAGAACACTGAAGCTTTCTTT
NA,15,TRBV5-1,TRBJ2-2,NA,CASSPGRTLIGELFF,TGCGCCAGCAGCCCTGGCCGGACATTAATCGGGGAGCTGTTTTTT
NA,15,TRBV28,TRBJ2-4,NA,CASSLTAPPKNIQYF,TGTGCCAGCAGTTTGACAGCGCCCCCAAAAAACATTCAGTACTTC
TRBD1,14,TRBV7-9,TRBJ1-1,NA,CASSSGQGSTEAFF,TGTGCCAGCAGCTCCGGACAGGGGAGCACTGAAGCTTTCTTT
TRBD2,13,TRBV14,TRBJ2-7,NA,CASSAAGAYEQYF,TGTGCCAGCAGCGCCGCGGGGGCCTACGAGCAGTACTTC
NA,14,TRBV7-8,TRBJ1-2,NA,CASSLGGGRRGYTF,TGTGCCAGCAGCTTAGGTGGGGGCCGACGTGGCTACACCTTC
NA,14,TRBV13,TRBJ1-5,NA,CASSLAGGNQPQHF,TGTGCCAGCAGCTTAGCAGGGGGCAATCAGCCCCAGCATTTT
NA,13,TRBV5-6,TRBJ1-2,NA,CASSLGVIPGVTF,TGTGCCAGCAGCTTGGGGGTTATCCCCGGAGTTACCTTC
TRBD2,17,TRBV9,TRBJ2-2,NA,CASSVSGGALNTGELFF,TGTGCCAGCAGCGTTAGCGGGGGGGCCTTGAACACCGGGGAGCTGTTTTTT
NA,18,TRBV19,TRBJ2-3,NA,CASSITPRSGGSTDTQYF,TGTGCCAGTAGTATAACCCCCCGCTCTGGGGGGAGCACAGATACGCAGTATTTT
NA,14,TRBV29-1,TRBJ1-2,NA,CSVGREGLGRGYTF,TGCAGCGTTGGACGGGAGGGTTTAGGACGTGGCTACACCTTC
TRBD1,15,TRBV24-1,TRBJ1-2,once,CATSSGQGTDYGYTF,TGTGCCACCAGTTCGGGACAGGGGACGGACTATGGCTACACCTTC
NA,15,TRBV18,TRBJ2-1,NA,CASSQQESSYNEQFF,TGTGCCAGCTCACAACAGGAGAGCTCCTACAATGAGCAGTTCTTC
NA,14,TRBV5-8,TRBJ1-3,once,CASSSEGIGNTIYF,TGTGCCAGCAGCTCGGAGGGGATTGGAAACACCATATATTTT
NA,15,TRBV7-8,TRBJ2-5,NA,CASSLEGRSWKTQYF,TGTGCCAGCAGCTTAGAAGGCAGGTCTTGGAAGACCCAGTACTTC
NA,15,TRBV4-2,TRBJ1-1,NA,CASSQVSGKNTEAFF,TGTGCCAGCAGCCAAGTGTCAGGGAAAAACACTGAAGCTTTCTTT
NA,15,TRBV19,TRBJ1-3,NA,CASSAMGLSGNTIYF,TGTGCCAGTAGTGCTATGGGGCTCTCTGGAAACACCATATATTTT
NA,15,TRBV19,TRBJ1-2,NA,CASSIGQIIMSGYTF,TGTGCCAGTAGTATAGGACAGATCATAATGAGCGGCTACACCTTC
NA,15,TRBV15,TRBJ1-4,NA,CATSRVGVGGEKLFF,TGTGCCACCAGCAGAGTCGGGGTAGGGGGTGAAAAACTGTTTTTT
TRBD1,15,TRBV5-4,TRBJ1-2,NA,CASSKPGTDLYGYTF,TGTGCCAGCAGCAAGCCCGGGACAGACCTATATGGCTACACCTTC
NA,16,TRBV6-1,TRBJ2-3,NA,CASSEIMGGSTDTQYF,TGTGCCAGCAGTGAAATTATGGGGGGAAGCACAGATACGCAGTATTTT
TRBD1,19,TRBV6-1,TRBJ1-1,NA,CASSAETRTGALRNTEAFF,TGTGCCAGCAGTGCGGAGACTAGGACAGGGGCCCTTCGGAACACTGAAGCTTTCTTT
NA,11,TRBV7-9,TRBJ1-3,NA,CASSLGNTIYF,TGTGCCAGCAGCCTGGGAAACACCATATATTTT
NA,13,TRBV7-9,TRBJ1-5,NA,CASSLVGVQPQHF,TGTGCCAGCAGCCTAGTAGGGGTCCAGCCCCAGCATTTT
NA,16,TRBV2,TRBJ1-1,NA,CASIRDAGGSATEAFF,TGTGCCAGCATTCGGGATGCCGGGGGGAGCGCCACTGAAGCTTTCTTT
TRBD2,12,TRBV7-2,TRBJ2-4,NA,CASSFAGDIQYF,TGTGCCAGCAGCTTTGCGGGGGACATTCAGTACTTC
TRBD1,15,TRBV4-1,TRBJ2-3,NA,CASSGGGTGQDTQYF,TGCGCCAGCAGCGGGGGCGGGACAGGCCAGGATACGCAGTATTTT
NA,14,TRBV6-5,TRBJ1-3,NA,CASSYSRVSNTIYF,TGTGCCAGCAGTTATAGCAGGGTCTCCAACACCATATATTTT
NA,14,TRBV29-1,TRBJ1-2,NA,CSVVLGGYPYGYTF,TGCAGCGTTGTGCTCGGGGGATACCCCTATGGCTACACCTTC
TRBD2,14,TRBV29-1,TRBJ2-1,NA,CSVVMAGGPREQFF,TGCAGCGTTGTAATGGCGGGAGGGCCACGGGAGCAGTTCTTC
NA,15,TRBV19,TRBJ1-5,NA,CASTEIREGNQPQHF,TGTGCCAGTACGGAAATACGGGAGGGCAATCAGCCCCAGCATTTT
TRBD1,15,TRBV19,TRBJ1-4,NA,CASSPGEANRGKLFF,TGTGCCAGTAGCCCCGGCGAAGCAAACAGGGGAAAACTGTTTTTT
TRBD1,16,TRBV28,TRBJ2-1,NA,CASGQGSLGGRGEQFF,TGTGCCAGCGGACAGGGGAGCTTGGGCGGGAGAGGAGAGCAGTTCTTC
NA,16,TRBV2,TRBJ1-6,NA,CASSRDRSSYNSPLHF,TGTGCCAGCAGCAGAGACAGGAGCTCCTATAATTCACCCCTCCACTTT
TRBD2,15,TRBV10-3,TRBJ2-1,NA,CAIRKTGTSGDEQFF,TGTGCCATCAGAAAGACCGGGACTAGCGGTGATGAGCAGTTCTTC
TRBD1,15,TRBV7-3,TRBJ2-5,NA,CASSLQGSLAETQYF,TGTGCCAGCAGTTTACAGGGGAGCTTGGCGGAGACCCAGTACTTC
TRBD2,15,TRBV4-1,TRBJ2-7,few,CASSPWGSGSYEQYF,TGCGCCAGCAGCCCATGGGGTAGCGGGAGCTACGAGCAGTACTTC
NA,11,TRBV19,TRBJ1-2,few,CASDLNYGYTF,TGTGCCAGTGATCTAAACTATGGCTACACCTTC